The 28 T cell receptor beta chains below all came from one sample that was sequenced in a study of T cells in women clearing cervical HPV infection. Only in-frame clones appear in the TCRdb table, and some are missing; sequencing was by immunoSEQ multiplex PCR. This sample's table reports around 9,200 clones. Sequenced input: blood buffy coat. The receptors shown here come from a woman aged 18 to 75 with a cervical HPV16 infection that either progressed to CIN3+ or cleared (not recorded which).

Worth noting for this clone: The read gets to within 3 residues of the CDR3 end, and the germline J gene fills in the rest. V gene TRBV7-7 combines with J gene TRBJ2-3; D is undetermined. Germline V gene sequence: CDR1 SSHAT, CDR2 FNYEAQ (reference sequence). This CDR3 has 14 amino acids. Partial CDR3 DNA: TGTGCCAGCAGCCCTTCCGTTCTTTCCGGGACG. It yields the protein CASSPSVLSGT. The entire CDR3 is CASSPSVLSGTQYF.

As for this clone: The CDR3 end falls 3 residues outside the read, so it is completed with the germline J gene. This chain joins TRBV4-1 and TRBJ2-5, with a weak D call TRBD2 (7 bases). V was pared by 0 bases and J by 1 base, with 12 bases between. The CDR3 sequence is 16 residues long. CDR1 is MGHRA, CDR2 YSYEKL, per germline. The CDR3 sequence: CASSQEAGAIQETQYF. The CDR3 bases that were read are TGCGCCAGCAGCCAAGAGGCGGGGGCGATCCAAGAGACC.

A remark on this clone: The read stops 3 residues short of the end of the CDR3; the missing end is completed from the germline J gene. The chain couples TRBV2 to TRBJ1-1, with 7 bases identical to TRBD1. Trimming at V came to 5 bases and at J to 0 bases, leaving 3 bases not matched to a gene. The CDR3 consists of 14 residues. Germline CDR1 reads SNHLY; CDR2 reads FYNNEI. The part of the CDR3 DNA that was read is TGTGCCAGCAGTAGACAGGGCATGAACACTGAA. This translates into CASSRQGMNTE. The full CDR3 protein reads CASSRQGMNTEAFF.

Of note for this clone: The read ends 3 residues early relative to the CDR3; the germline J gene fills the gap. The chain is built from TRBV2 and TRBJ2-2; 7 nucleotides align to TRBD1. CDR1 SNHLY and CDR2 FYNNEI come from the germline V gene. The length of the CDR3 is 16 residues. Trimming at V came to 6 bases and at J to 4 bases, leaving 11 bases not matched to a gene. Incomplete CDR3 DNA: TGTGCCAGCAGCGCGCAGGGGGAGAGGGGCACCGGGGAG. Protein product: CASSAQGERGTGE. Given in full, the CDR3 is CASSAQGERGTGELFF.

Notes on this clone: The sequenced fragment ends 3 residues before the CDR3 boundary, so the rest is inferred from the germline J gene. The chain uses TRBV6-2 or TRBV6-3 and TRBJ2-4; tentatively, D is TRBD2 (6 bases). The length of the CDR3 is 13 residues. CDR1 and CDR2 from the germline V gene are MNHEY and SVGEGT. CDR3 DNA, as far as it was read: TGTGCCAGCAGTTTGTGGGGGGATCAGCCT. Translating it yields CASSLWGDQP. The whole CDR3 reads CASSLWGDQPQYF.

As for this clone: The read ends 3 residues before the CDR3 terminus; that terminus is restored from the germline J gene. The J gene is TRBJ2-2, the V gene TRBV7-8; 8 bases fit TRBD1. This CDR3 has 18 amino acids. V lost 4 bases and J lost 7; bases outside the gene matches: 17. The germline CDR1 and CDR2 sequences are SGHVS and FQNEAQ. The sequenced part of the CDR3 DNA is TGTGCCAGCAGCTCCGAGCTTGCGACAGGGGCCTACGGCGGGGAG. Its protein is CASSSELATGAYGGE. The whole CDR3 reads CASSSELATGAYGGELFF. Using reference TRBV7-8 and TRBJ2-2 for the parts outside the CDR3, the full variable domain is GAGVSQSPRYKVAKRGQDVALRCDPISGHVSLFWYQQALGQGPEFLTYFQNEAQLDKSGLPSDRFFAERPEGSVSTLKIQRTQQEDSAVYLCASSSELATGAYGGELFFGEGSRLTVL.

Regarding this clone: Read sequence stops 3 residues before the CDR3 end, and the germline J gene provides the missing end. The chain recombines TRBV20-1 with TRBJ1-1; 7 bases are a match to TRBD1. V was pared by 6 bases and J by 1 base, with 8 bases of the junction left unmatched. CDR3 length: 14 amino acids. CDR1 and CDR2 from the germline V gene are DFQATT and SNEGSKA (reference sequence). This CDR3 reads CSAPPRTGNTEAFF. CDR3 bases read: TGCAGTGCCCCCCCCCGGACAGGGAACACTGAA.

A note on this clone: The observed sequence ends 3 residues before the CDR3 terminus, with the missing tail filled in from the germline J gene. The chain joins TRBV7-8 to TRBJ1-2; D call uncertain. CDR1 SGHVS and CDR2 FQNEAQ come from the germline V gene. The CDR3 has 14 residues. The V gene lost 1 base and the J gene lost 4 bases, with 10 bases spanning the gap. The part of the CDR3 DNA that was read is TGTGCCAGCAGCTTAGGCGAGACTTCCTATGGC. Protein: CASSLGETSYG. The CDR3 in full is CASSLGETSYGYTF.

Notes on this clone: The read comes to an end 3 residues before the CDR3 does, leaving the germline J gene to fill in the end. The chain uses TRBV6-2 or TRBV6-3 and TRBJ1-2; 8 bases fit TRBD1. The CDR3 is 13 residues long. CDR1 MNHEY and CDR2 SVGEGT come from the germline V gene. CDR3 sequence reads: CASNDRGSSGYTF. The covered CDR3 bases are TGTGCCAGCAACGACAGGGGCTCTAGCGGC.

Remarks on this clone: The read terminates 3 residues ahead of where the CDR3 ends, so the germline J gene completes it. The chain carries TRBV20-1 and TRBJ2-5; perhaps TRBD2 as D (6 bases). Germline-derived CDR1 and CDR2 are DFQATT and SNEGSKA (reference sequence). V was cut by 6 bases and J by 4 bases, with 18 bases left in between. This CDR3 contains 14 residues. The sequenced part of the CDR3 DNA is TGCAGTGCCGAGACTCGCAGGGACTTAGAGACC. Residues: CSAETRRDLET. The complete CDR3 protein is CSAETRRDLETQYF.

In regard to this clone: Coverage ceases 3 residues before the CDR3 finishes, and the germline J gene fills in the end. V usage is TRBV7-6 and J usage is TRBJ2-3, with D tentatively TRBD2 (6 bases). Germline-derived CDR1 and CDR2 are SGHVS and FNYEAQ. The CDR3 totals 17 residues. The CDR3 region is CASSLYTEGSRQETQYF. The covered CDR3 bases are TGTGCCAGCAGCTTATATACGGAGGGGAGTAGGCAAGAGACG.

Of note for this clone: The read ends 3 residues before the CDR3 terminus; that terminus is restored from the germline J gene. This chain uses TRBV19 with TRBJ1-2; D uncertain. This CDR3 is built from 14 residues. The germline V gene has CDR1 LNHDA and CDR2 SQIVND (reference sequence). This CDR3 reads CASSHRLAGNDYTF. The covered CDR3 bases are TGTGCCAGTAGTCATCGACTAGCGGGGAATGAC. The complete variable domain, with remaining parts taken from reference TRBV19 and TRBJ1-2, reads DGGITQSPKYLFRKEGQNVTLSCEQNLNHDAMYWYRQDPGQGLRLIYYSQIVNDFQKGDIAEGYSVSREKKESFPLTVTSAQKNPTAFYLCASSHRLAGNDYTFGSGTRLTVV.

As concerns this clone: Mismatch with germline at one junction end may stem from a read error. The CDR3 end lies 3 residues beyond the end of the read and is filled in from the germline J gene. The V call is TRBV7-6, the J call TRBJ1-2, with D perhaps matching TRBD1 (6 bases). The germline CDR1 and CDR2 sequences are SGHVS and FNYEAQ. The CDR3 has 15 amino acids. CDR3 loop: CASSPRGGNFYDYTF. The part of the CDR3 DNA that was read is TGTGCCAGCAGCCCCCGGGGGGGCAATTTCTATGAC.

CDR3 loop: CASSFSTVETQYF. The covered CDR3 bases are TGTGCCAGCAGCTTTTCCACGGTAGAGACG. The chain employs TRBV7-9 and TRBJ2-3; D is uncertain. The sequenced fragment ends 3 residues before the CDR3 boundary, so the rest is inferred from the germline J gene. Looked up from germline, CDR1 is SEHNR and CDR2 is FQNEAQ (reference sequence). The CDR3 is 13 amino acids.

With regard to this clone: The read ends 3 residues shy of where the CDR3 ends; the end is completed using the germline J gene. The chain links TRBV5-4 to TRBJ2-3, with 9 bases that match TRBD1. Germline V gene data show CDR1 as SGHNT and CDR2 as YYREEE (reference sequence). This CDR3 is 15 amino acids long. Partial CDR3 DNA: TGTGCCAGCAGCCCCCCGGGACAGGGTTCTGAGACG. Amino acids: CASSPPGQGSET. The CDR3 reads in full as CASSPPGQGSETQYF.

The covered CDR3 bases are TGCAGCGTTGAAGTCCCCGGGATCTCTGGGGCCAACGTA. As protein: CSVEVPGISGANV. The CDR3 in its entirety is CSVEVPGISGANVLFF. This chain connects TRBV29-1 to TRBJ1-4; tentatively, D is TRBD1 (5 bases). The read gets to within 3 residues of the CDR3 end, and the germline J gene fills in the rest. Germline V gene data show CDR1 as SQVTM and CDR2 as ANQGSEA. CDR3 length: 16 residues. Drawing the rest from reference TRBV29-1 and TRBJ1-4, the complete variable domain is SAVISQKPSRDICQRGTSLTIQCQVDSQVTMMFWYRQQPGQSLTLIATANQGSEATYESGFVIDKFPISRPNLTFSTLTVSNMSPEDSSIYLCSVEVPGISGANVLFFGSGTQLSVL.

To note about this clone: The read falls 3 residues short of the CDR3 end, and the missing part is taken from the germline J gene. V gene TRBV6-1 combines with J gene TRBJ2-4; 7 nucleotides align to TRBD2. CDR1 and CDR2 from the germline V gene are MNHNS and SASEGT. The CDR3 is made up of 16 amino acids. The chain's CDR3 is CASSGGLPSRTETQYF. CDR3 DNA (partial): TGTGCCAGCAGTGGGGGACTACCGTCCCGGACCGAGACT.

As concerns this clone: The read ends 3 residues before the CDR3 terminus; that terminus is restored from the germline J gene. The chain has TRBV5-1 and TRBJ2-6; possible D gene TRBD1, 5 bases. CDR3 length equals 15 residues. Per germline, CDR1 SGHRS and CDR2 YFSETQ. V was clipped by 1 base and J by 2 bases, with 7 bases between them. This chain's CDR3 is CASSLQGTGANVLTF. The CDR3 bases that were read are TGCGCCAGCAGCTTGCAGGGCACTGGGGCCAACGTC.

Note on this clone: The CDR3 is cut off 3 residues early in the read; its end comes from the germline J gene. V usage is TRBV12-3 or TRBV12-4 and J usage is TRBJ2-7, with TRBD1 identical over 11 bases. J gave up 2 bases and V 6 bases, and 3 bases lay outside the gene matches. The CDR3 loop spans 14 amino acids. Partial CDR3 DNA: TGTGCCAGCAGCTGGGGACAGGGGGCCTACGAG. This codes for CASSWGQGAYE. The whole CDR3 reads CASSWGQGAYEQYF.

Turning to this clone: The DNA ends 3 residues before the CDR3 does, and the rest of the CDR3 is filled in from the germline J gene. This chain links TRBV7-9 with TRBJ2-7; no clear D gene. The CDR3 is 12 residues long. V shed 6 bases and J shed 4 bases, with 10 bases lying between them. Looked up from germline, CDR1 is SEHNR and CDR2 is FQNEAQ (reference sequence). Incomplete CDR3 DNA: TGTGCCAGCAGTCCCGACGGGTACGAG. This encodes CASSPDGYE. The CDR3 in its entirety is CASSPDGYEQYF.

In terms of frequency, this clone is medium-sized (0.01 to 0.1%). The CDR3 extends 3 residues past the end of the read, so its final part is completed from the germline J gene. The V and J genes are TRBV19 and TRBJ2-3; 7 positions match TRBD1. CDR3 length equals 14 residues. The V and J ends lost 9 bases and 2 bases, in that order; junction bases with no gene match: 8. Germline V gene data show CDR1 as LNHDA and CDR2 as SQIVND (reference sequence). The CDR3 spells CASHNRGNTDTQYF. CDR3 DNA, as far as it was read: TGTGCCAGCCACAACAGGGGAAACACAGATACG.

In regard to this clone: The read ends 3 residues early relative to the CDR3; the germline J gene fills the gap. The V call is TRBV7-8, the J call TRBJ1-2; D perhaps matches TRBD1 (5 bases). The CDR3 contains 15 residues. CDR1 and CDR2 from the germline V gene are SGHVS and FQNEAQ. Here the CDR3 reads CASSLDAGDYNDYTF. The sequenced CDR3 bases are TGTGCCAGCAGCTTAGATGCCGGGGACTACAATGAC.

By frequency, this clone is medium-sized (0.01 to 0.1%). The CDR3 is cut off 3 residues early in the read; its end comes from the germline J gene. The chain couples TRBV10-3 to TRBJ1-2; 8 bases are a match to TRBD1. The V and J ends lost 7 bases and 3 bases, in that order; junction bases with no gene match: 13. In germline, CDR1 is ENHRY, CDR2 SYGVKD. This CDR3 is 16 amino acids long. The CDR3 bases that were read are TGTGCCATCAACTCCGGGACAGGCTCAATGGACTATGGC. Translation gives CAINSGTGSMDYG. The whole CDR3 protein reads CAINSGTGSMDYGYTF.

For this clone: The observed sequence ends 3 residues before the CDR3 terminus, with the missing tail filled in from the germline J gene. J is TRBJ1-4 and V is TRBV12-5, with D possibly TRBD1 on 5 matching bases. The CDR3 spans 12 residues. Germline CDR1 reads LGHNT; CDR2 reads FRNRAP. The CDR3 protein is CASGSYGQELFF. The covered CDR3 bases are TGTGCTAGTGGTTCCTACGGACAAGAA.

Of note for this clone: The read stops 3 residues short of the end of the CDR3; the missing end is completed from the germline J gene. V is TRBV20-1 and J is TRBJ1-1, with 8 bases identical to TRBD1. CDR1 is DFQATT and CDR2 is SNEGSKA in the germline V gene (reference sequence). This CDR3 has 14 residues. V dropped 5 bases and J dropped 5; count of bases not matched to a gene: 10. The CDR3 spells CSAEDRARGTEAFF. The part of the CDR3 DNA that was read is TGCAGTGCTGAGGACAGGGCCCGGGGAACTGAA.

Comments on this clone: Its ends do not fully match the called genes, so a read error is possible. This same CDR3 is encoded by further DNA sequences in the sample. CDR3 DNA (partial): TGTGCCAGTACCGGGGACACGTTCTATGGG. Protein sequence: CASTGDTFYG. The whole CDR3 region reads CASTGDTFYGYTF. This chain connects TRBV19 to TRBJ1-2; D is possibly TRBD1 (6 bases). The CDR3 end lies 3 residues beyond the end of the read and is filled in from the germline J gene. Germline V gene sequence: CDR1 LNHDA, CDR2 SQIVND (reference sequence). CDR3 length equals 13 residues. Based on the CDR3 plus reference TRBV19 and TRBJ1-2, the full variable domain is DGGITQSPKYLFRKEGQNVTLSCEQNLNHDAMYWYRQDPGQGLRLIYYSQIVNDFQKGDIAEGYSVSREKKESFPLTVTSAQKNPTAFYLCASTGDTFYGYTFGSGTRLTVV.

Turning to this clone: The CDR3 goes on 3 residues after the read ends, and that part is filled in from the germline J gene. V and J are TRBV6-1 and TRBJ2-7; 8 positions match TRBD2. J lost 6 bases, V lost 2 bases, and 0 bases had no gene match. The CDR3 loop spans 12 amino acids. CDR1 is MNHNS, CDR2 SASEGT, per germline. The DNA read from the CDR3 is TGTGCCAGCAGTGAACGGGGGGGCGAG. It codes for CASSERGGE. The complete CDR3 protein is CASSERGGEQYF.

As regards this clone: The missing CDR3 end, 3 residues past where the read stops, is filled in from the germline J gene. This sequence joins TRBV18 and TRBJ2-4; 7 positions match TRBD2. The germline CDR1 and CDR2 sequences are KGHSH and LQKENI. CDR3 size: 16 residues. The CDR3 DNA, read in part, is TGTGCCAGCTCACCACGCGGGACTGGGGGGGAGTATGGT. It specifies CASSPRGTGGEYG. The entire CDR3 protein reads CASSPRGTGGEYGQYF.